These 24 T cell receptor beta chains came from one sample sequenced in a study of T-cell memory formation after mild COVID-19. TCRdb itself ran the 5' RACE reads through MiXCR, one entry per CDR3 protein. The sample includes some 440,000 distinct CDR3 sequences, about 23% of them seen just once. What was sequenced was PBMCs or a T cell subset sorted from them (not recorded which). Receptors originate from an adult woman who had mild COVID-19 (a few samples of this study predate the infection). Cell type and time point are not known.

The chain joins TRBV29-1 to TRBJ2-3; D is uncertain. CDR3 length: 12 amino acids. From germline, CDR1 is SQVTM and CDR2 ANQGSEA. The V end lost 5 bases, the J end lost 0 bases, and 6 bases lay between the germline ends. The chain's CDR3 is CSVYGSTDTQYF. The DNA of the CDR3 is TGCAGCGTTTACGGAAGCACAGATACGCAGTATTTT.

The chain's CDR3 is CASTFGGPQETQYF. In DNA form, the CDR3 reads TGTGCCAGCACTTTCGGGGGGCCCCAAGAGACCCAGTACTTC. The chain is built from TRBV12-3 or TRBV12-4 and TRBJ2-5; the D gene is possibly TRBD2 (7 bases). The CDR3 has 14 amino acids. The V end was cut by 7 bases, the J end by 1 base, with 13 bases between.

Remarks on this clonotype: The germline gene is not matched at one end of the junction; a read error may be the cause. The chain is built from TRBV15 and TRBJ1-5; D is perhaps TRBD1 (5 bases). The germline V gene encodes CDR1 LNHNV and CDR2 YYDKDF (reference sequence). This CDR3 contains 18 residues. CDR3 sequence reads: CATSRESPFGRANQPKHF. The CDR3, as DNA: TGTGCCACCAGCAGAGAGTCCCCCTTTGGCAGGGCGAATCAGCCCAAGCATTTT.

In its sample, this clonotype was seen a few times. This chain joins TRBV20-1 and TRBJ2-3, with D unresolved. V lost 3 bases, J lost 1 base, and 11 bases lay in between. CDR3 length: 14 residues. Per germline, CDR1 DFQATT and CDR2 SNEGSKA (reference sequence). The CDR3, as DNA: TGCAGTGCTAGGGTCGGGTTTGGCACAGATACGCAGTATTTT. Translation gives CSARVGFGTDTQYF.

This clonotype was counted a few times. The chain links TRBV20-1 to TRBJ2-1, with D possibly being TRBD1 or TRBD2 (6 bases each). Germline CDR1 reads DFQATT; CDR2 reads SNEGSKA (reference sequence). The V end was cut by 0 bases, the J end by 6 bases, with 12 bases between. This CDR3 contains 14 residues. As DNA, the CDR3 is TGCAGTGCTAGAGATCTGGGGGGCAGCAATGAGCAGTTCTTC. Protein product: CSARDLGGSNEQFF.

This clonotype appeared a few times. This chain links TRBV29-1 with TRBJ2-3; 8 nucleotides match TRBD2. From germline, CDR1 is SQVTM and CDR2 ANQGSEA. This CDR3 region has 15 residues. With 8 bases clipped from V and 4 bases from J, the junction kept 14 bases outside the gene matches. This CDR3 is CSTQAPGGRSDTQYF. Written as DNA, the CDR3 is TGCAGCACACAAGCTCCGGGCGGGAGGTCAGATACGCAGTATTTT.

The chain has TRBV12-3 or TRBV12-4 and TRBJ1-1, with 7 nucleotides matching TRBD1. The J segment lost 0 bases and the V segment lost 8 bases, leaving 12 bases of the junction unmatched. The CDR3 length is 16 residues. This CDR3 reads CASGTLPGQLNTEAFF. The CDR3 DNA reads TGTGCCAGCGGTACCCTTCCGGGACAGCTGAACACTGAAGCTTTCTTT.

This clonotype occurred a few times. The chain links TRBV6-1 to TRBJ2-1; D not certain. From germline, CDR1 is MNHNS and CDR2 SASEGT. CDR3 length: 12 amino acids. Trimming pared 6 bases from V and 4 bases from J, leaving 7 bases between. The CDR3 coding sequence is TGTGCCAGCAGCTCACAGTACAATGAGCAGTTCTTC. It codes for CASSSQYNEQFF.

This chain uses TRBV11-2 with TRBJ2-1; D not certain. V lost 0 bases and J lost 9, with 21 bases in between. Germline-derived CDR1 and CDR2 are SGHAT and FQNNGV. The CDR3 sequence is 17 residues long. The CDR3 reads CASSLDLRLVGLGEQFF. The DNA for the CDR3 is TGTGCCAGCAGCTTAGATTTGAGACTGGTAGGGTTGGGTGAGCAGTTCTTC.

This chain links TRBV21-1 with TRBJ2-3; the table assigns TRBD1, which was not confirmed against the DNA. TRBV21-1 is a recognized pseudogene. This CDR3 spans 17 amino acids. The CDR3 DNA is TGTGCCAGCAGCAAAGCCCCGGGACGGATTAGCACAGATACGCAGTATTTT. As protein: CASSKAPGRISTDTQYF.

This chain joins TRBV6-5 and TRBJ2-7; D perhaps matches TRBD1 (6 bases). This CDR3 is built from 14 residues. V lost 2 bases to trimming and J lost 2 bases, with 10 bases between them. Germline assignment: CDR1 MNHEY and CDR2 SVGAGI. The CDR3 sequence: CASSYPGTTYEQYF. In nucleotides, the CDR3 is TGTGCCAGCAGTTACCCCGGGACAACCTACGAGCAGTACTTC.

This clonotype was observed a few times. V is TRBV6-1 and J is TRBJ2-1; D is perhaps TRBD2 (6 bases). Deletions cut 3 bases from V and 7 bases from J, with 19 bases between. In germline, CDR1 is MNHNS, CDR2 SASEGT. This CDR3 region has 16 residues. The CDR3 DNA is TGTGCCAGCAGTGACGCCGGGACGCGGGGTCTGAATGAGCAGTTCTTC. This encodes CASSDAGTRGLNEQFF.

The CDR3 nucleotides read TGTGCCAGCAGCTTTGAGAGGGAAATTCAGACCCAGTACTTC. Protein sequence: CASSFEREIQTQYF. This chain links TRBV7-9 with TRBJ2-5; possibly TRBD2 for D (5 bases). CDR1 is SEHNR and CDR2 is FQNEAQ in the germline V gene (reference sequence). The CDR3 is 14 residues long. V shed 3 bases and J shed 6 bases, with 14 bases lying between them.

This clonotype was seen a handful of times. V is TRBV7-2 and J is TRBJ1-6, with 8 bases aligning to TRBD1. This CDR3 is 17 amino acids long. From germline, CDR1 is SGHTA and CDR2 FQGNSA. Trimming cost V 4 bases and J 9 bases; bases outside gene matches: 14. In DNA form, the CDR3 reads TGTGCCAGCAGCTACGGACAGGGCCTACTGAGGGGTTCACCCCTCCACTTT. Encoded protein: CASSYGQGLLRGSPLHF.

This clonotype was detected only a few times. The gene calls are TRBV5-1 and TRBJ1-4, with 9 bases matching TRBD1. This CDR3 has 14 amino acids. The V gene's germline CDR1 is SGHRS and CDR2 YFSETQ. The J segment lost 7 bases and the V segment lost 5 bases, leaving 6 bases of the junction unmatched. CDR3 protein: CASRDGQGIEKLFF. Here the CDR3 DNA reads TGCGCCAGCAGGGACGGACAGGGGATTGAAAAACTGTTTTTT.

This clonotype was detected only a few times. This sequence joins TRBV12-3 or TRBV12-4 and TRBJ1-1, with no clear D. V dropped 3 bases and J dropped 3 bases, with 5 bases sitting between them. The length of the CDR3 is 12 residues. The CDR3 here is CASSFTYTEAFF. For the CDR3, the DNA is TGTGCCAGCAGTTTCACCTACACTGAAGCTTTCTTT.

Here the CDR3 reads CASSSPGLAGGNEQFF. The CDR3 DNA sequence: TGTGCCAGCAGCTCCCCGGGACTAGCGGGGGGCAATGAGCAGTTCTTC. The chain couples TRBV7-2 to TRBJ2-1; TRBD2 matches at 15 bases. CDR3 length equals 16 residues. J gave up 6 bases and V 4 bases, and 4 bases lay outside the gene matches. Germline values: CDR1 SGHTA, CDR2 FQGNSA.

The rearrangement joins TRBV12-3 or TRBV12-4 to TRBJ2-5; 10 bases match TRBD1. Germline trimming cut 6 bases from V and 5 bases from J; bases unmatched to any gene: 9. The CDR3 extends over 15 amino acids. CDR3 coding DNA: TGTGCCAGCAGCCATCGGGACAGGGGAGGCGAGACCCAGTACTTC. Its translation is CASSHRDRGGETQYF.

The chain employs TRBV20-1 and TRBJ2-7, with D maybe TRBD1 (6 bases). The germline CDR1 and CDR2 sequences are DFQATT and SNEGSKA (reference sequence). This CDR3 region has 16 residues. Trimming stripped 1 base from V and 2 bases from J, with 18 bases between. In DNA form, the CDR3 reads TGCAGTGCTAGAGTGCAGCGGACAGCCCGAACCTACGAGCAGTACTTC. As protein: CSARVQRTARTYEQYF.

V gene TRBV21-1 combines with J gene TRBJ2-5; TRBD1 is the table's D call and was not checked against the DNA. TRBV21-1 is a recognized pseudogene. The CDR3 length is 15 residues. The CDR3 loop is CASSKEGQGQETQYF. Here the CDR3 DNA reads TGTGCCAGCAGCAAAGAGGGTCAGGGCCAAGAGACCCAGTACTTC.

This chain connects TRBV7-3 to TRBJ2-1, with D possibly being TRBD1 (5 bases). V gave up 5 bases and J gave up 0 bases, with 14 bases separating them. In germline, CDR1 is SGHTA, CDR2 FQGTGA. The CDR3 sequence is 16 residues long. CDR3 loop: CASSKSQGSSYNEQFF. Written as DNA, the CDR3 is TGTGCCAGCAGCAAATCCCAGGGTAGCTCCTACAATGAGCAGTTCTTC.

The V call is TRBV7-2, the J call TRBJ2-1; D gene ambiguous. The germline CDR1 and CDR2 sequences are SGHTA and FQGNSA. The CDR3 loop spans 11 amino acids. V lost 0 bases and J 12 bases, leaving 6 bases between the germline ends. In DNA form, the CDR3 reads TGTGCCAGCAGCTTAGCGAGGACGCAGTTCTTC. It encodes CASSLARTQFF.

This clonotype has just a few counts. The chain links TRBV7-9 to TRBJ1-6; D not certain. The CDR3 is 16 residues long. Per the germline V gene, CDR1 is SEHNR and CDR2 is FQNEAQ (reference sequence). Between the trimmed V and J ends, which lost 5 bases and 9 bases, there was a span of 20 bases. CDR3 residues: CASSPIGFLVGSPLHF. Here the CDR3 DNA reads TGTGCCAGCAGCCCAATTGGTTTTTTGGTCGGTTCACCCCTCCACTTT.

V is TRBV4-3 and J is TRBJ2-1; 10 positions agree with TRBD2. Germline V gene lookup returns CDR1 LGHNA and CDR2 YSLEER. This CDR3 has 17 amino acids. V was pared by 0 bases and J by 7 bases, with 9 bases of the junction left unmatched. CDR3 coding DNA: TGCGCCAGCAGCCAAGATCCAGCGGGAGGGGGTCGAAATGAGCAGTTCTTC. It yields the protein CASSQDPAGGGRNEQFF.